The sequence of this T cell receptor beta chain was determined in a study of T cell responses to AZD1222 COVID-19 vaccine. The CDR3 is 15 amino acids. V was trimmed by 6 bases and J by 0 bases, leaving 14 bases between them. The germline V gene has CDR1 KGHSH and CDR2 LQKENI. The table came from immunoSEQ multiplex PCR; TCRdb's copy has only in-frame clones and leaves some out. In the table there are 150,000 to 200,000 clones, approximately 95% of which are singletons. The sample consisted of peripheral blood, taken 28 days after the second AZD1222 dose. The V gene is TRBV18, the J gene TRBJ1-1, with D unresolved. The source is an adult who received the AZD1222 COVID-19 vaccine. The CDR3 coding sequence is TGTGCCAGCTCCCAGGTAGGCCGGATGAACACTGAAGCTTTCTTT. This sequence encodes CASSQVGRMNTEAFF.